This T cell receptor beta chain came from a study of shared clonotypes between healthy human individuals. Sequencing was at deep level. Only in-frame clones appear in the TCRdb table, and some are missing; sequencing was by immunoSEQ multiplex PCR. Of about 120,000 clones in the sample, roughly 70% were seen once. Germline CDR1 and CDR2: MDHEN and SYDVKM. The V and J ends lost 1 base and 2 bases respectively, with 11 bases between them. The CDR3 is made up of 15 amino acids. This receptor was obtained from a woman younger than 45 in good health. The chain uses TRBV28 and TRBJ2-5, with D maybe TRBD2 (5 bases). The sequencing sample was made of memory CD8+ T cells sorted from blood. This sample's subset: CD45RO+ cells pooled with CCR7-negative TemRA cells. The CDR3 region is CASSLSYSGQETQYF. The CDR3 nucleotides read TGTGCCAGCAGTTTATCTTACAGCGGACAAGAGACCCAGTACTTC.